This T cell receptor beta chain stems from a study of T cell repertoires in cytomegalovirus infection. As for the study in general: Both a matching HLA type and CMV infection were indicated by public TCR beta signatures.

In the case of this clonotype: What it recognizes is unknown.

Study results and limitations: There were HLA-C-restricted CMV-specific TCR beta clonotypes dominating the ex vivo response. The cumulative frequency of public TCR beta families distinguished individuals who carried CMV together with the relevant HLA.

TCRdb used MiXCR to reprocess the reads, holding one entry per CDR3 protein. Here the sample spans roughly 500,000 distinct CDR3 sequences, more than 15% being singletons. The CDR3 is 16 amino acids. The V and J ends lost 1 base and 2 bases, in that order; junction bases with no gene match: 8. From germline, CDR1 is MGHRA and CDR2 YSYEKL. The sample was CD8+ T cells from PBMCs. V usage is TRBV4-1 and J usage is TRBJ2-7; 7 nucleotides line up with TRBD2. The clonotype originates from a human donor in good health (CMV status not recorded). Some clones in this sample may be carry-over from other donors' samples. The CDR3 is CASSQGPSGTTYEQYF. CDR3 DNA sequence: TGCGCCAGCAGCCAAGGGCCTAGCGGTACCACCTACGAGCAGTACTTC.